Presented here are 22 T cell receptor beta chains from one specimen sequenced in a study of T cell responses to AZD1222 COVID-19 vaccine. TCRdb's table, derived via immunoSEQ multiplex PCR, lists solely in-frame clones and lacks some. The table lists approximately 210,000 clones, approximately 89% of them singletons, with roughly 3.5% in the top ten. The sample in question was peripheral blood, obtained 28 days after the second AZD1222 dose. These receptors all stem from an adult who received the AZD1222 COVID-19 vaccine.

The rearrangement uses TRBV24-1 and TRBJ2-1, with a tentative D call TRBD2 (6 bases). The germline V gene encodes CDR1 KGHDR and CDR2 SFDVKD. Trimming removed 6 bases from V and 1 base from J, with 9 bases in between. The CDR3 is 14 amino acids. This chain's CDR3 is CATSKAGSYNEQFF. CDR3 nucleotide sequence: TGTGCCACCAGTAAAGCGGGTTCCTACAATGAGCAGTTCTTC.

The chain employs TRBV19 and TRBJ1-2, with 7 bases fitting TRBD1. Germline trimming cut 3 bases from V and 1 base from J; bases unmatched to any gene: 11. The CDR3 has 17 amino acids. Germline CDR1 reads LNHDA; CDR2 reads SQIVND (reference sequence). CDR3 in amino acids: CASSIREGAIGNYGYTF. The CDR3 nucleotides read TGTGCCAGTAGTATCCGGGAGGGGGCCATAGGTAACTATGGCTACACCTTC.

This chain links TRBV7-2 with TRBJ1-4; 8 bases align to TRBD1. V trimming: 2 bases; J trimming: 4 bases; junction bases outside the gene matches: 3. The germline CDR1 and CDR2 sequences are SGHTA and FQGNSA. The CDR3 consists of 15 residues. In DNA form, the CDR3 reads TGTGCCAGCAGCTTACTTGGACAGGGTAATGAAAAACTGTTTTTT. It encodes CASSLLGQGNEKLFF.

The rearrangement joins TRBV5-1 to TRBJ2-1; 9 nucleotides line up with TRBD1. The CDR3 is 17 residues long. V lost 4 bases to trimming and J lost 12 bases; unmatched junction nucleotides: 20. Looked up from germline, CDR1 is SGHRS and CDR2 is YFSETQ. The DNA for the CDR3 is TGCGCCAGCAGCGGCCCCGCAGCGGGACAGGGACCAATAGGGCAGTTCTTC. Translating gives CASSGPAAGQGPIGQFF.

J is TRBJ1-4 and V is TRBV28, with no clear D. Germline V CDR1 and CDR2: MDHEN, SYDVKM. V dropped 4 bases and J dropped 5 bases, with 14 bases sitting between them. The CDR3 loop spans 15 amino acids. CDR3 DNA: TGTGCCAGCAGTTCACCCGGGAAAGCCAATGAAAAACTGTTTTTT. This encodes CASSSPGKANEKLFF.

Only one count was recorded for this clone. The CDR3, as DNA: TGTGCCAGCGAAAAGTTGGGGGAGGCTGGGAATGAGCAGTTCTTC. This encodes CASEKLGEAGNEQFF. The J gene is TRBJ2-1, the V gene TRBV2, with D perhaps matching TRBD2 (6 bases). This CDR3 comprises 15 residues. V was trimmed by 8 bases and J by 7 bases, leaving 21 bases between them. Germline V CDR1 and CDR2: SNHLY, FYNNEI. The full variable domain, rest sourced from reference TRBV2 and TRBJ2-1, is EPEVTQTPSHQVTQMGQEVILRCVPISNHLYFYWYRQILGQKVEFLVSFYNNEISEKSEIFDDQFSVERPDGSNFTLKIRSTKLEDSAMYFCASEKLGEAGNEQFFGPGTRLTVL.

The V gene is TRBV2, the J gene TRBJ2-3, with 13 bases matching TRBD2. CDR3 length equals 18 residues. The germline V gene has CDR1 SNHLY and CDR2 FYNNEI. Trimming at V came to 5 bases and at J to 0 bases, leaving 8 bases not matched to a gene. The CDR3 region has the DNA TGTGCCAGCAGTCTGACTAGCGGGAGGAGCTCTAGCACAGATACGCAGTATTTT. Translated: CASSLTSGRSSSTDTQYF.

This clone was counted a single time. CDR3 bases: TGCGCCAGCAGCCAAGCAAGGTCGCGGGGAGGGCGAAAACTGTTTTTT. Its translation: CASSQARSRGGRKLFF. This sequence joins TRBV4-3 and TRBJ1-4; no clear D gene. Trimming removed 1 base from V and 10 bases from J, with 19 bases in between. Germline assignment: CDR1 LGHNA and CDR2 YSLEER. The CDR3 runs 16 residues.

The chain joins TRBV4-3 to TRBJ2-3; a weak D match, TRBD2 (5 bases). Germline V gene data show CDR1 as LGHNA and CDR2 as YSLEER. With 3 bases removed from V and 1 base from J, the gap between germline ends came to 11 bases. The CDR3 is made up of 15 amino acids. CDR3 sequence: CASSHSAARTDTQYF. DNA of the CDR3: TGCGCCAGCAGCCATTCAGCGGCTCGCACAGATACGCAGTATTTT.

V is TRBV10-2 and J is TRBJ2-5, with TRBD2 as a possible D gene (6 bases). V lost 7 bases to trimming and J lost 0 bases, with 12 bases between them. The CDR3 length is 14 residues. Germline CDR1 is WSHSY and CDR2 is SAAADI. The CDR3, as DNA: TGCGCCAGCAAACGTAGGAGGGACCAAGAGACCCAGTACTTC. Translating it yields CASKRRRDQETQYF.

Details on this clone: Relative to the germline gene, one junction end is altered; a read error may explain this. The J gene is TRBJ2-1, the V gene TRBV7-7; D gene ambiguous. This CDR3 region has 15 residues. Per the germline V gene, CDR1 is SSHAT and CDR2 is FNYEAQ (reference sequence). CDR3 protein: CASSLALEQVHEQFF. Here the CDR3 DNA reads TGTGCTAGCAGCTTAGCTCTGGAGCAGGTCCATGAGCAGTTCTTC.

The V gene is TRBV19, the J gene TRBJ2-2, with TRBD1 matching over 10 bases. The germline CDR1 and CDR2 sequences are LNHDA and SQIVND (reference sequence). Losses at the gene ends were 5 bases for V and 1 base for J; bases not matched to a gene: 22. This CDR3 is 22 amino acids long. The CDR3 bases are TGTGCCAGTAGTCATCGACAGGGGGCCCTGTCAGCGGGAGATAAGAACACCGGGGAGCTGTTTTTT. It is translated as CASSHRQGALSAGDKNTGELFF.

This clone occurred once. The CDR3 DNA is TGTGCCAGCTCCGGAAGGGATTCGGCCTACAATGAGCAGTTCTTC. Its protein is CASSGRDSAYNEQFF. The V call is TRBV18, the J call TRBJ2-1; the D is unclear. The length of the CDR3 is 15 residues. The V and J ends lost 6 bases and 2 bases respectively, with 14 bases between them. From germline, CDR1 is KGHSH and CDR2 LQKENI.

This clone was detected a few times. The J gene is TRBJ2-3, the V gene TRBV9; 9 bases align to TRBD2. After removal of 0 bases from V and 4 bases from J, the junction contained 3 bases not matched to a gene. The germline V gene has CDR1 SGDLS and CDR2 YYNGEE. The CDR3 covers 15 residues. As DNA, the CDR3 is TGTGCCAGCAGCGTAGGGCTAGCGGGACCAGATACGCAGTATTTT. Translating it yields CASSVGLAGPDTQYF. The complete variable domain, with remaining parts taken from reference TRBV9 and TRBJ2-3, reads DSGVTQTPKHLITATGQRVTLRCSPRSGDLSVYWYQQSLDQGLQFLIQYYNGEERAKGNILERFSAQQFPDLHSELNLSSLELGDSALYFCASSVGLAGPDTQYFGPGTRLTVL.

This chain links TRBV2 with TRBJ1-6; D remains unclear. The length of the CDR3 is 13 residues. The ends were cut back, 2 bases at V and 9 bases at J, with 8 bases in the middle. CDR1 and CDR2 from the germline V gene are SNHLY and FYNNEI. The CDR3 region has the DNA TGTGCCAGCAGTGAATCGGGAGGTTCACCCCTCCACTTT. Its protein is CASSESGGSPLHF.

This clone turned up a few times. CDR3 DNA sequence: TGTGCCACCACACCGGGGGGGATAAGCACTGAAGCTTTCTTT. It codes for CATTPGGISTEAFF. The rearrangement uses TRBV7-2 and TRBJ1-1; D might be TRBD1 (5 bases). The CDR3 has 14 residues. Germline CDR1 reads SGHTA; CDR2 reads FQGNSA. The V end lost 10 bases, the J end lost 4 bases, and 19 bases lay between the germline ends.

The V and J genes are TRBV4-1 and TRBJ1-1; D is ambiguous. Germline V gene lookup returns CDR1 MGHRA and CDR2 YSYEKL. V was clipped by 4 bases and J by 0 bases, with 6 bases between them. CDR3 length: 13 amino acids. In DNA form, the CDR3 reads TGCGCCAGCAGCCCGTTAGTGAACACTGAAGCTTTCTTT. Translated: CASSPLVNTEAFF.

A single count supports this clone. The chain is built from TRBV5-5 and TRBJ1-1, with TRBD1 as a possible D gene (5 bases). With 1 base removed from V and 5 bases from J, the gap between germline ends came to 18 bases. Germline V gene data show CDR1 as SGHKS and CDR2 as YYEKEE (reference sequence). This CDR3 contains 16 residues. This chain's CDR3 is CASSLSTDSGRTEAFF. In DNA form, the CDR3 reads TGTGCCAGCAGCTTGTCTACCGACAGTGGGAGGACTGAAGCTTTCTTT.

This chain links TRBV4-2 with TRBJ1-3; D may be TRBD1 (6 bases). V gave up 0 bases and J gave up 4 bases, with 25 bases separating them. The V gene's germline CDR1 is LGHNA and CDR2 YNFKEQ. This CDR3 is 20 amino acids long. CDR3 amino acids: CASSQDLDSRRGLPGNTIYF. The DNA of the CDR3 is TGTGCCAGCAGCCAAGACCTGGACAGCCGACGGGGGCTACCCGGAAACACCATATATTTT.

The chain links TRBV6-5 to TRBJ1-3; 8 bases map to TRBD1. V lost 2 bases and J lost 0; bases outside the gene matches: 3. The CDR3 is 16 residues long. Germline CDR1 reads MNHEY; CDR2 reads SVGAGI. The CDR3 loop is CASSYGTGNSGNTIYF. The DNA for the CDR3 is TGTGCCAGCAGTTACGGGACAGGAAACTCTGGAAACACCATATATTTT.

This clone has only a few counts. CDR3 residues: CASSNWANVLTF. The CDR3 DNA follows: TGTGCCAGCAGCAACTGGGCCAACGTCCTGACTTTC. The gene calls are TRBV11-3 and TRBJ2-6; D uncertain. This CDR3 is built from 12 residues. Germline loops: CDR1 SGHNT, CDR2 YENEEA. V was cut by 5 bases and J by 5 bases, with 4 bases left in between.

This clone was seen a few times. The chain couples TRBV29-1 to TRBJ2-7; 7 positions match TRBD1. The CDR3 totals 16 residues. V lost 2 bases and J lost 2; bases outside the gene matches: 12. The germline gives CDR1 SQVTM, CDR2 ANQGSEA. As DNA, the CDR3 is TGCAGCGTTGAACTTCGACAGGGCTCCTTGCCCTACGAGCAGTACTTC. It is translated as CSVELRQGSLPYEQYF.